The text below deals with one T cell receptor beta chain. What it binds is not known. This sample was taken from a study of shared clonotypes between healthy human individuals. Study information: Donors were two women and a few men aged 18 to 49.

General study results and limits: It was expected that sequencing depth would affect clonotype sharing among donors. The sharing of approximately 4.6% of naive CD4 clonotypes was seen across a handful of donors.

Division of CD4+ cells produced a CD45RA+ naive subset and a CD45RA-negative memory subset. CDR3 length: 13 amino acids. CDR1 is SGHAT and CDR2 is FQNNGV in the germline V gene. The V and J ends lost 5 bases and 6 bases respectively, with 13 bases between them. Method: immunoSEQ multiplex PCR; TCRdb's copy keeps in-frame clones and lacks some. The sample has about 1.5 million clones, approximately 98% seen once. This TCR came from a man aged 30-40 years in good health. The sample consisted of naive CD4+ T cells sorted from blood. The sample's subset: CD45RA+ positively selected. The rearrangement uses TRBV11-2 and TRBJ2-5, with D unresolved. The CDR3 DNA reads TGTGCCAGCAGCAACCGACAAGGAAAGACCCAGTACTTC. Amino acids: CASSNRQGKTQYF.